The clone carrying this T cell receptor beta chain was counted a single time. These data originate in a study of blood T cell repertoires in COVID-19. The J segment lost 2 bases and the V segment lost 5 bases, leaving 3 bases of the junction unmatched. The CDR3 extends over 15 amino acids. Per germline, CDR1 LNHDA and CDR2 SQIVND (reference sequence). Using immunoSEQ multiplex PCR, the repertoire was profiled, and TCRdb retains in-frame clones only, with some absent. The sample records 220,000 or so clones, about 86% being singletons. The material sequenced was PBMCs or T cells enriched from blood (not recorded which). The rearrangement uses TRBV19 and TRBJ1-2; 12 bases line up with TRBD1. This receptor was taken from a woman in her thirties or forties with acute COVID-19. CDR3 DNA sequence: TGTGCCAGTAGTCCCGGGACAGGGGGCAACTATGGCTACACCTTC. As protein: CASSPGTGGNYGYTF.